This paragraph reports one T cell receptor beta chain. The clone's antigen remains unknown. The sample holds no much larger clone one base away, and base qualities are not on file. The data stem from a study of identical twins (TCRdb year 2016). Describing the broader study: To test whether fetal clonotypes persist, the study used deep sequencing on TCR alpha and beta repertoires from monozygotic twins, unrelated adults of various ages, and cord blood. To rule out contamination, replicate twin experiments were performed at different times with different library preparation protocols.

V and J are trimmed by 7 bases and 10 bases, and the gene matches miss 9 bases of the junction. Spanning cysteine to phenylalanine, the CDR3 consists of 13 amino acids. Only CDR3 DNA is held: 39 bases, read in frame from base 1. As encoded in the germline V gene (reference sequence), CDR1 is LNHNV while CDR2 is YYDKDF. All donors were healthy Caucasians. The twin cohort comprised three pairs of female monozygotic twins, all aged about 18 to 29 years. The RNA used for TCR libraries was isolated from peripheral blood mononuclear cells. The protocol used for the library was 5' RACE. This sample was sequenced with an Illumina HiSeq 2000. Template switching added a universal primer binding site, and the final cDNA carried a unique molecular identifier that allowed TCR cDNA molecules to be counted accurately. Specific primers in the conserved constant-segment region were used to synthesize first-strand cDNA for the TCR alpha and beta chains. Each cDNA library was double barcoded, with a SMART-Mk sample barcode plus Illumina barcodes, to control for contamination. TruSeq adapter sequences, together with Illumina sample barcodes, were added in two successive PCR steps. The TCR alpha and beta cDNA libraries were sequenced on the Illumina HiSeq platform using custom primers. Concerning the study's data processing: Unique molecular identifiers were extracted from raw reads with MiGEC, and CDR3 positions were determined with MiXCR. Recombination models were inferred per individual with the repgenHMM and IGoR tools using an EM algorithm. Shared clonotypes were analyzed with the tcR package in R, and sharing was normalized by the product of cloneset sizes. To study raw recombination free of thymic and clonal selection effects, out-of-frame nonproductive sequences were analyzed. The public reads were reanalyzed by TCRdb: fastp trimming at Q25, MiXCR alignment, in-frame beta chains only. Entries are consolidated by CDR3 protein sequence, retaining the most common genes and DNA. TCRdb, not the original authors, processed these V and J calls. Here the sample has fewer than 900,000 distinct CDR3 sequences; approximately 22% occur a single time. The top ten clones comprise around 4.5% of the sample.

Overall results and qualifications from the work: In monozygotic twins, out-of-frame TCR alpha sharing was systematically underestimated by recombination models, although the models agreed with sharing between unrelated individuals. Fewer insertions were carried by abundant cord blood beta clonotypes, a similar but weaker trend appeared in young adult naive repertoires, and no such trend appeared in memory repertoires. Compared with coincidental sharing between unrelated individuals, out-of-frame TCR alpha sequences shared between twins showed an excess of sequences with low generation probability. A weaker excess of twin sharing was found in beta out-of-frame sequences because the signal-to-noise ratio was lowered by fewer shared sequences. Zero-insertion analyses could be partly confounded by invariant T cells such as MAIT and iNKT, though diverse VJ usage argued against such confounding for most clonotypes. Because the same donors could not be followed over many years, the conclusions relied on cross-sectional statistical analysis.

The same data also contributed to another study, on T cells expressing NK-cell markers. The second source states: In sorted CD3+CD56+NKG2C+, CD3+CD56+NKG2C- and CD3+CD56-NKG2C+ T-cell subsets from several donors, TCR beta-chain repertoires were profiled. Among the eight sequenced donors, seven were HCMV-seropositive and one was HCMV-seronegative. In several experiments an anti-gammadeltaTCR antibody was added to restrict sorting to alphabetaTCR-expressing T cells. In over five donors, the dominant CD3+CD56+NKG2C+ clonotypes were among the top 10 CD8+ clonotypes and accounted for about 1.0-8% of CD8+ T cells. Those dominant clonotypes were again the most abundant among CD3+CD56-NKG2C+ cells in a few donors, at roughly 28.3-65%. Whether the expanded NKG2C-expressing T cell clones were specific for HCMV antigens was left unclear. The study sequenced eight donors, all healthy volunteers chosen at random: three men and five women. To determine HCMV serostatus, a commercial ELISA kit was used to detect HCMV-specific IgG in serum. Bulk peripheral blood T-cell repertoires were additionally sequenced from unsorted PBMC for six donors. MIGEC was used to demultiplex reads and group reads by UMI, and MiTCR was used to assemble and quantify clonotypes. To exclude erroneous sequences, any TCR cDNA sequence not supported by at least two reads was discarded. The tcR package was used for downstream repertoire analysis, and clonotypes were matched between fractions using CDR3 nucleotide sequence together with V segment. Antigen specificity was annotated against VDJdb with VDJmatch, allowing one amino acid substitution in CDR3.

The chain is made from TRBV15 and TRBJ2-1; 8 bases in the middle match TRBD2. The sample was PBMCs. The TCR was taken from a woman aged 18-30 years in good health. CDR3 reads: CATTGGQGEEQFF. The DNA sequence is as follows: TGTGCCACCACGGGGGGGCAAGGGGAAGAGCAGTTCTTC.